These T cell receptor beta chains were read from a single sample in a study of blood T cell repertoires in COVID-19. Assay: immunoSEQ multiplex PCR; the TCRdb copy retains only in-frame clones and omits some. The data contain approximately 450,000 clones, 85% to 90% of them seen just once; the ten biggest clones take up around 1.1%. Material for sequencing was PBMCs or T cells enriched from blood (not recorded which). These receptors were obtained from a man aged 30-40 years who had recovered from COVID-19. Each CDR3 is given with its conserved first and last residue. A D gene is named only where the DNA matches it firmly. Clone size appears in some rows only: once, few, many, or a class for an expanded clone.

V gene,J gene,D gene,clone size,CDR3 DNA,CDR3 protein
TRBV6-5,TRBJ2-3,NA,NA,TGTGCCAGCAGCGGAAACAGGGTCACGCAGTATTTT,CASSGNRVTQYF
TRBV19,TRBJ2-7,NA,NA,TGTGCCAGTAGTAAAGGACAGGGAGGGTCCTACGAGCAGTACTTC,CASSKGQGGSYEQYF
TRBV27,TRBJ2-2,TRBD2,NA,TGTGCCAGCAGTAAGGGACTAGCGGGAGATTTGGCCGGGGAGCTGTTTTTT,CASSKGLAGDLAGELFF
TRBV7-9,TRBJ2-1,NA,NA,TGTGCCAGCAGCTTAGCAGGGGCGAATGAGCAGTTCTTC,CASSLAGANEQFF
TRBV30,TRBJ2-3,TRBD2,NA,TGTGCCCGCGCCCTCCTCACTAGCGGGGGCACAGATACGCAGTATTTT,CARALLTSGGTDTQYF
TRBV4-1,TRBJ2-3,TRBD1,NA,TGCGCCAGCAGCCAAGATGACAGGGGGTTGTTTACAGATACGCAGTATTTT,CASSQDDRGLFTDTQYF
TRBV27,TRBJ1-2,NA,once,TGTGCCAGCAGTCCTCGAAGGGGGGGCTATGGCTACACCTTC,CASSPRRGGYGYTF
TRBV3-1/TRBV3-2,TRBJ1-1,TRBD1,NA,TGTGCCAGCAGCCAAGTGGGACAGGGCCGCTGGGGCACTGAAGCTTTCTTT,CASSQVGQGRWGTEAFF
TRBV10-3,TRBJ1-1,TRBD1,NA,TGTGCCATCAGTTCGGGACAGGGGTCGGGCACTGAAGCTTTCTTT,CAISSGQGSGTEAFF
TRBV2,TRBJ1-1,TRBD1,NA,TGTGCCAGCAGTCCGGGACAGGTCACTGAAGCTTTCTTT,CASSPGQVTEAFF
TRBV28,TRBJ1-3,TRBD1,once,TGTGCCAGCAGTCAAAACCGGGACAGGGTTAGAAACACCATATATTTT,CASSQNRDRVRNTIYF
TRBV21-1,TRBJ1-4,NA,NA,TGTGCCAGCAGGATGACGGAAACAGATGAAAAACTGTTTTTT,CASRMTETDEKLFF
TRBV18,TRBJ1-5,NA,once,TGTGCCAGCTCACCTGGGAGGGATCAGCCCCAGCATTTT,CASSPGRDQPQHF
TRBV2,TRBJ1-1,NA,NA,TGTGCCAGCACTTGGGGGGGAGACACTGAAGCTTTCTTT,CASTWGGDTEAFF
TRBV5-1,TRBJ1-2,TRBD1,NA,TGCGCCAGCAGCTCCACAACAGGGGTTGGCTACACCTTC,CASSSTTGVGYTF
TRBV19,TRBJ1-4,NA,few,TGTGCCAGTAGTACGGGGACAAAAGAGGAAAAACTGTTTTTT,CASSTGTKEEKLFF
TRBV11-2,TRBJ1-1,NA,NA,TGTGCCAGCAGCCCAAACAGGGATACTGAAGCTTTCTTT,CASSPNRDTEAFF
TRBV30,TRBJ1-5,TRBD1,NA,TGTGCCTGGAGTCCGGGGACAGGGTTTCAGCCCCAGCATTTT,CAWSPGTGFQPQHF
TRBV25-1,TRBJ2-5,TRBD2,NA,TGTGCCAGCAGTGAATGGGCGGGAGAAGAGACCCAGTACTTC,CASSEWAGEETQYF
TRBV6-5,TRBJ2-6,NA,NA,TGTGCCAGCAGTTACGAGCACTCTGGGGCCAACGTCCTGACTTTC,CASSYEHSGANVLTF
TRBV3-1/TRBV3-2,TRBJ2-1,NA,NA,TGTGCCAGCAGCCAAGATTTAAGAGATAAGCAGTTCTTC,CASSQDLRDKQFF
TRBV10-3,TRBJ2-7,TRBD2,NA,TGTGCCATCAGTGAGGGAGGACTAGCGGGGAAGGGAAGTCTGTACTTC,CAISEGGLAGKGSLYF
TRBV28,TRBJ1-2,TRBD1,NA,TGTGCCAGCAGGGTACCGGGACAGGGGTTAGCCGGCTATGGCTACACCTTC,CASRVPGQGLAGYGYTF
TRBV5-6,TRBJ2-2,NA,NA,TGTGCCAGCAGCCGACAGGCCCGTACGAACACCGGGGAGCTGTTTTTT,CASSRQARTNTGELFF
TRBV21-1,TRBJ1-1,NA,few,TGTGCCAGAGGGGTGAACACTGAAGCTTTCTTT,CARGVNTEAFF
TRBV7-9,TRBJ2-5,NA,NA,TGTGCCAGCAGCTTTCCGGGATTAGAGACCCAGTACTTC,CASSFPGLETQYF
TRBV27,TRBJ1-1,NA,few,TGTGCCAGCAGTAACAGCAACATGAACACTGAAGCTTTCTTT,CASSNSNMNTEAFF
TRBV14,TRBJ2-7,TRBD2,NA,TGTGCCAGCAGCCGTCGCCGGAGCGGGAGTATTAACGAGCAGTACTTC,CASSRRRSGSINEQYF
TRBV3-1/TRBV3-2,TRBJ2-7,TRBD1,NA,TGTGCCAGCAGCCAACCCGGACAGGGCCACGAGCAGTACTTC,CASSQPGQGHEQYF
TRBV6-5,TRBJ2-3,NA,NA,TGTGCCAGCAGTTACCGGAACGGGGATACGCAGTATTTT,CASSYRNGDTQYF
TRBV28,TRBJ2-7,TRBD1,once,TGTGCCAGCATTTCCCGGGACAGGGGCGAGCAGTACTTC,CASISRDRGEQYF
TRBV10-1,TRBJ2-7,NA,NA,TGCGCCAGCAGTGAGTCAGGGGTCTACGAGCAGTACTTC,CASSESGVYEQYF
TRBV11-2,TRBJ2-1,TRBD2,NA,TGTGCCAGCAGCCCAGGACTGTCCAGCGGGAGCTACAATGAGCAGTTCTTC,CASSPGLSSGSYNEQFF
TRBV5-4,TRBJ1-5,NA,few,TGTGCCAGCAGCGCGGCCCAAAATCAGCCCCAGCATTTT,CASSAAQNQPQHF
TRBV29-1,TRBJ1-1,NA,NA,TGCAGCGTTGAACCCCTCTTGAACACTGAAGCTTTCTTT,CSVEPLLNTEAFF
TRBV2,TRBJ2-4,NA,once,TGTGCCAGCAGTGAGGTTCTAGGGGGCATTCAGTACTTC,CASSEVLGGIQYF
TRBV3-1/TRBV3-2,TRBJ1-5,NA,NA,TGTGCCAGCAGCCAATCCGCAGGGGCACAGCCCCAGCATTTT,CASSQSAGAQPQHF
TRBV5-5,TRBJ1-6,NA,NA,TGTGCCAGCAGCTTTACCTCAGGGAGGTACTATAATTCACCCCTCCACTTT,CASSFTSGRYYNSPLHF
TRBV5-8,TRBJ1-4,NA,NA,TGTGCCAGCAGCCTCCTGACAGGAGCGACCGCGGAACTGTTTTTT,CASSLLTGATAELFF
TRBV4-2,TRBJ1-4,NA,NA,TGTGCCAGCAGCCTGAAAACACTAGCAACTAATGAAAAACTGTTTTTT,CASSLKTLATNEKLFF
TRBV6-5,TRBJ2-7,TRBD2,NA,TGTGCCAGCAGTTACATGGCGGGAGGGCAGTACTTC,CASSYMAGGQYF
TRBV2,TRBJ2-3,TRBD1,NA,TGTGCCAGCAGTGCCCCGACAGGGTACCTGAATGCTTCTAGCACAGATACGCAGTATTTT,CASSAPTGYLNASSTDTQYF
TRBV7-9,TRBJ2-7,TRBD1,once,TGTGCCAGCAGCTCGGGACAGACGAACGAGCAGTACTTC,CASSSGQTNEQYF
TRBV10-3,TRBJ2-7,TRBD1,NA,TGTGCCATCAGTGGGGACAGCTCTCTCTACGAGCAGTACTTC,CAISGDSSLYEQYF
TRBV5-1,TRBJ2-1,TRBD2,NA,TGCGCCAGCAGCTTCGGGACTAGCGGGAGAGAGGAGCAGTTCTTC,CASSFGTSGREEQFF
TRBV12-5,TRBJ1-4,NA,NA,TGTGCTAGTGGTTTGGGGCCCGCGGGGGAAGGGGAAAAACTGTTTTTT,CASGLGPAGEGEKLFF
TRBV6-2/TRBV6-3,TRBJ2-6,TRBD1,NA,TGTGCCAGCAGCCCCAGACAGGGTGGACCCCCTGGGGCCAACGTCCTGACTTTC,CASSPRQGGPPGANVLTF